These 18 T cell receptor beta chains were all obtained from the same sample, sequenced in a study of human T cells and chemical hapten exposure. TCRdb recomputed calls from the RACE reads with MiXCR, one row per CDR3 protein. The sample contains about 87,000 distinct CDR3 sequences, roughly 9.1% of which appear only once. Specified time point: pre-sensitization, week 0. The treatment denotes: therapeutic diphenylcyclopropenone sensitization with weekly scalp DPC. The sample was whole blood, taken in connection with sensitization to the hapten diphenylcyclopropenone (DPC). These receptors were collected from a woman between 40 and 55 years old with alopecia areata. Some clones in this sample may be carry-over from other donors' samples.

This clonotype occurred many times. The CDR3 nucleotides read TGCAGTGCTAGTAATCCCAGCTACTACGAGCAGTACTTC. It codes for CSASNPSYYEQYF. This chain connects TRBV20-1 to TRBJ2-7; no firm D call. V was shortened by 3 bases and J by 3 bases, with 12 bases between the two germline ends. Germline lookup yields CDR1 DFQATT and CDR2 SNEGSKA (reference sequence). The CDR3 runs 13 residues.

The sample holds a few counts of this clonotype. This rearrangement joins TRBV4-3 to TRBJ1-6, with TRBD1 as a possible D gene (5 bases). The CDR3 has 16 residues. From germline, CDR1 is LGHNA and CDR2 YSLEER. Trimming pared 0 bases from V and 7 bases from J, leaving 13 bases between. As DNA, the CDR3 is TGCGCCAGCAGCCAAGATCGGGGCAGAGAGAATTCACCCCTCCACTTT. It is translated as CASSQDRGRENSPLHF.

The J gene is TRBJ2-7, the V gene TRBV14; D is ambiguous. Trimming took off 1 base at V and 2 bases at J, with 12 bases between the two ends. Germline V gives CDR1 SGHDN, CDR2 FVKESK. This CDR3 is 15 amino acids long. The DNA for the CDR3 is TGTGCCAGCAGCCAAGGAGTTGATATTGCCTACGAGCAGTACTTC. Translating it yields CASSQGVDIAYEQYF.

This clonotype was observed many times. The chain joins TRBV5-6 to TRBJ1-1; D remains unclear. This CDR3 comprises 13 residues. The ends were cut back, 1 base at V and 11 bases at J, with 15 bases in the middle. Germline values: CDR1 SGHDT, CDR2 YYEEEE. This CDR3 reads CASSLNRSPLAFF. CDR3 coding DNA: TGTGCCAGCAGCTTGAATCGAAGTCCCCTGGCTTTCTTT.

Ten or more counts support this clonotype. The chain recombines TRBV29-1 with TRBJ1-3, with D possibly being TRBD1 (5 bases). The V end was cut by 6 bases, the J end by 1 base, with 10 bases between. This CDR3 comprises 13 residues. Germline V gene data show CDR1 as SQVTM and CDR2 as ANQGSEA. The CDR3 DNA reads as TGCAGCGTCGATGACAGTTCTGGAAACACCATATATTTT. Its protein product is CSVDDSSGNTIYF.

This clonotype was seen at least ten times. The chain is built from TRBV11-2 and TRBJ2-3; 8 nucleotides line up with TRBD2. In germline, CDR1 is SGHAT, CDR2 FQNNGV. Unmatched junction bases numbered 5, after V lost 2 bases and J lost 1 base. The CDR3 extends over 16 amino acids. CDR3 DNA: TGTGCCAGCAGCTTAAATGAACTAGCGGGCACAGATACGCAGTATTTT. Its protein product is CASSLNELAGTDTQYF.

This chain links TRBV3-1 with TRBJ1-1, with D unresolved. V lost 0 bases to trimming and J lost 0 bases, with 8 bases between them. The CDR3 has 15 residues. Germline CDR1 LGHDT, CDR2 YNNKEL (reference sequence). CDR3 bases: TGTGCCAGCAGCCAAGAAAGGGAGATGAACACTGAAGCTTTCTTT. This translates into CASSQEREMNTEAFF.

This clonotype has a count of ten or more. This sequence joins TRBV14 and TRBJ2-5, with 9 bases aligning to TRBD1. In germline, CDR1 is SGHDN, CDR2 FVKESK. The V gene end was trimmed by 4 bases and the J gene end by 6 bases; junction bases not matched to a gene: 6. This CDR3 has 14 residues. The CDR3 nucleotides are TGTGCCAGCAGCCGAACAGGGGGCCGAAAGACCCAGTACTTC. Translating gives CASSRTGGRKTQYF.

Ten or more counts support this clonotype. The genes are TRBV12-3 or TRBV12-4 and TRBJ1-5; D unclear. The CDR3 has 12 residues. The germline V and J ends were trimmed by 3 bases and 6 bases, with 6 bases remaining between them. CDR3 DNA sequence: TGTGCCAGCAGTTTTGAGGGTCAGCCCCAGCATTTT. This encodes CASSFEGQPQHF.

A remark on this clonotype: Given a much more abundant clone one base away, this may be a read error. The chain uses TRBV5-6 and TRBJ1-2; 8 nucleotides agree with TRBD1. The germline V gene has CDR1 SGHDT and CDR2 YYEEEE. V dropped 4 bases and J dropped 3; count of bases not matched to a gene: 14. The CDR3 length is 17 residues. The CDR3 DNA reads TGTGCCAGCAGCCGGCCAGGGGGCGGCAAGATGGACTATGGCTACACCTTC. Translation: CASSRPGGGKMDYGYTF. The entire variable domain, with the rest obtained from reference TRBV5-6 and TRBJ1-2, is as follows: DAGVTQSPTHLIKTRGQQVTLRCSPKSGHDTVSWYQQALGQGPQFIFQYYEEEERQRGNFPDRFSGHQFPNYSSELNVNALLLGDSALYLCASSRPGGGKMDYGYTFGSGTRLTVV.

The J gene is TRBJ2-3, the V gene TRBV27; 12 bases line up with TRBD2. V lost 5 bases, J lost 4 bases, and 4 bases stayed unmatched. CDR3 length: 15 residues. Per the germline V gene, CDR1 is MNHEY and CDR2 is SMNVEV (reference sequence). CDR3 in amino acids: CASSRLAGVPDTQYF. The CDR3 DNA is TGTGCCAGCAGTCGACTAGCGGGGGTACCAGATACGCAGTATTTT.

This clonotype has a count of ten or more. The chain couples TRBV5-1 to TRBJ2-7; D unclear. The length of the CDR3 is 17 residues. Trimming shortened V by 4 bases and J by 0 bases, and 20 bases separated the two germline ends. Germline CDR1 is SGHRS and CDR2 is YFSETQ. CDR3 bases: TGCGCCAGCAGCGCAGGACCGGGCCCCCAAAGCTCCTACGAGCAGTACTTC. Its translation: CASSAGPGPQSSYEQYF. Based on the CDR3 plus reference TRBV5-1 and TRBJ2-7, the full variable domain is KAGVTQTPRYLIKTRGQQVTLSCSPISGHRSVSWYQQTPGQGLQFLFEYFSETQRNKGNFPGRFSGRQFSNSRSEMNVSTLELGDSALYLCASSAGPGPQSSYEQYFGPGTRLTVT.

This clonotype was recorded many times. The chain employs TRBV12-3 or TRBV12-4 and TRBJ2-3; TRBD2 matches 7 bases. The CDR3 has 15 residues. V shed 2 bases, J shed 1 base, and the junction held 3 bases outside the gene matches. The CDR3 spells CASSLPLAGTDTQYF. Written as DNA, the CDR3 is TGTGCCAGCAGTTTACCCCTAGCGGGCACAGATACGCAGTATTTT.

V gene TRBV30 combines with J gene TRBJ2-1, with D possibly being TRBD1 (6 bases). Deletions cut 4 bases from V and 7 bases from J, with 14 bases between. The CDR3 totals 13 residues. Germline lookup yields CDR1 GTSNPN and CDR2 SVGIG (reference sequence). The CDR3 loop reads CAWMGDRTNEQFF. In DNA, the CDR3 is TGTGCCTGGATGGGAGACAGGACAAATGAGCAGTTCTTC.

This clonotype was counted at least ten times. This sequence joins TRBV20-1 and TRBJ1-1; the D is unclear. This CDR3 comprises 11 residues. CDR1 is DFQATT, CDR2 SNEGSKA, per germline (reference sequence). Trimming left V 4 bases short and J 1 base short, with 4 bases between. CDR3 residues: CSATANTEAFF. CDR3 sequence (DNA): TGCAGTGCTACAGCGAACACTGAAGCTTTCTTT.

The chain joins TRBV29-1 to TRBJ1-2; no reliable D call. V was shortened by 3 bases and J by 2 bases, with 7 bases between the two germline ends. The CDR3 runs to 12 residues. Germline V gene data show CDR1 as SQVTM and CDR2 as ANQGSEA. The CDR3, as DNA: TGCAGCGTTGATAGTCAAAACTATGGCTACACCTTC. Translating gives CSVDSQNYGYTF.

In its sample, this clonotype was seen many times. The V and J genes are TRBV6-1 and TRBJ1-5, with D perhaps matching TRBD1 (6 bases). Germline V gene data show CDR1 as MNHNS and CDR2 as SASEGT. The ends were cut back, 7 bases at V and 1 base at J, with 17 bases in the middle. There are 16 residues in the CDR3. DNA of the CDR3: TGTGCCAGCATAGAAGAGGGGGGACGAAGCAATCAGCCCCAGCATTTT. Its protein is CASIEEGGRSNQPQHF.

Here the CDR3 reads CASSVRGLDTGELFF. CDR3 DNA sequence: TGTGCCAGCAGCGTACGAGGTCTGGACACCGGGGAGCTGTTTTTT. The J gene is TRBJ2-2, the V gene TRBV9; D gene unclear. The germline gives CDR1 SGDLS, CDR2 YYNGEE. V dropped 1 base and J dropped 3 bases, with 10 bases sitting between them. This CDR3 has 15 residues.